The clone carrying this TCR beta chain was seen a few times. The antigen is unknown. The CDR3 covers 14 residues. Trimming took 4 bases from V and 0 from J, leaving 10 bases between them. Germline V lookup: CDR1 SGHRS, CDR2 YFSETQ. These data are taken from a study of T cell responses to AZD1222 COVID-19 vaccine. Whole-study results and caveats: The number of AZD1222 recipients seropositive at baseline was only five to seven. Samples come after the peak T cell response, not at day 14. The span of vaccine-associated CD4 TCRs extended across spike, with dominance at 160-218 and 743-854.

Profiled with immunoSEQ multiplex PCR; TCRdb holds only in-frame clones, not every one. The table lists 150,000 to 200,000 clones, approximately 90% of them singletons, with around 0.99% in the top ten. The sequenced sample was peripheral blood, obtained 28 days after the second AZD1222 dose. The receptor comes from an adult who received the AZD1222 COVID-19 vaccine. The gene calls are TRBV5-1 and TRBJ1-2, with no clear D. The CDR3 nucleotides are TGCGCCAGCAGCCCTGGCCCGACTAACTATGGCTACACCTTC. This translates into CASSPGPTNYGYTF.